This T cell receptor (beta chain) was captured by sequencing in a study of CD8 T cells in Susac syndrome. TEMRA cells were FACS-enriched and CD8+ and CD4+ T cells negatively isolated. With random hexamers, reverse transcription was performed on 0.5 to 1 ug of RNA. TCRdb fed the immunoSEQ multiplex PCR reads into MiXCR, producing one record per CDR3 protein. Found here are approximately 100,000 distinct CDR3 sequences, about nine tenths of them singletons; the top ten hold about 0.15%. Trimming cost V 4 bases and J 8 bases; bases outside gene matches: 5. This CDR3 comprises 14 residues. Germline CDR1 and CDR2: SGHTA and FQGNSA.

The sequenced sample was CD4+ T cells from PBMCs. The V call is TRBV7-2, the J call TRBJ1-2; TRBD1 aligns across 12 bases. The clonotype originates from a human donor in good health. The CDR3 loop reads CASSWRDRGPGYTF. Written as DNA, the CDR3 is TGTGCCAGCAGCTGGCGGGACAGGGGGCCGGGCTACACCTTC.